Below are 3 T cell receptor beta chains sequenced from a single sample in a study of cytomegalovirus exposure and HLA in healthy donors (dated by TCRdb to about 2017). Receptor libraries were prepared by the immunoSEQ multiplex PCR assay. Entries here come from immuneACCESS through TCRdb and include only in-frame sequences with V and J called. Some clones fail to appear in such tables; in the studies checked, an unresolved V gene covers under half of the shortfall, and the cause of the remainder is unknown. This sample holds about 160,000 clones; roughly 91% were observed only once. Approximately 10% of the sample rests with the top ten. Source material: PBMCs. The receptors here all came from a woman younger than 35 in good health and CMV-seropositive.

The gene calls are TRBV11-2 and TRBJ2-1; 10 bases fit TRBD2. CDR3 length: 12 residues. V was pared by 8 bases and J by 9 bases, with 4 bases of the junction left unmatched. In germline, CDR1 is SGHAT, CDR2 FQNNGV. CDR3 in DNA: TGTGCCAGCTGGCTAGCGGGAGTTGAGCAGTTCTTC. It translates to CASWLAGVEQFF.

This clone was seen once. Germline is not matched at one junction end, which may reflect a read error. J is TRBJ2-1 and V is TRBV7-7, with 8 positions matching TRBD2. The CDR3 runs 15 residues. CDR1 is SSHAT, CDR2 FNYEAQ, per germline (reference sequence). The CDR3 DNA sequence: TGTGCTAGCAGCTTAATGCTAGCGGGCAACAATGAGCAGTTCTTC. Its protein is CASSLMLAGNNEQFF.

This chain joins TRBV7-3 and TRBJ2-1, with 11 bases matching TRBD2. J was trimmed by 8 bases and V by 5 bases; bases with no gene match: 11. The germline V gene has CDR1 SGHTA and CDR2 FQGTGA. The CDR3 extends over 16 amino acids. The CDR3 region is CASSLGPTSGIHEQFF. In DNA, the CDR3 is TGTGCCAGCAGCCTAGGTCCGACTAGCGGGATACATGAGCAGTTCTTC.